The rows below give T cell receptor beta chains drawn from one sample of a study of chemoradiotherapy in HPV16-positive cancers. The table came from immunoSEQ multiplex PCR; TCRdb's copy has only in-frame clones and leaves some out. Of fewer than 20,000 clones listed, about four fifths are singletons. This sample was taken from a patient who underwent chemoradiotherapy. The receptor source for this set is a human donor with HPV-associated anogenital cancer. The CDR3 runs from the conserved cysteine through the conserved F or W. D genes are given only for firm matches. Clone size, where shown, is once, few, many, or a class for clones that have expanded.

V gene: TRBV4-3; D gene: -; J gene: TRBJ1-2; clone size: -; CDR3 DNA: TGCGCCAGCAGCCAAGAATGGGGGAGACCCGAGGGCTACACCTTC; CDR3 protein: CASSQEWGRPEGYTF
V gene: TRBV5-4; D gene: TRBD2; J gene: TRBJ2-1; clone size: few; CDR3 DNA: TGTGCCAGCAGCTCCAGTGCGGGGGATTCCCATGAGCAGTTCTTC; CDR3 protein: CASSSSAGDSHEQFF
V gene: TRBV6-1; D gene: -; J gene: TRBJ1-6; clone size: -; CDR3 DNA: TGTGCCAGCAGTGAAGGGAATAATTCACCCCTCCACTTT; CDR3 protein: CASSEGNNSPLHF
V gene: TRBV6-1; D gene: -; J gene: TRBJ2-2; clone size: -; CDR3 DNA: TGTGCCAGCAGCCGCGAATTTACAGGGTCCGGGGAGCTGTTTTTT; CDR3 protein: CASSREFTGSGELFF
V gene: TRBV11-3; D gene: TRBD1; J gene: TRBJ2-3; clone size: -; CDR3 DNA: TGTGCCAGCAGCTTAATGGGACAGGGTGGGGATACGCAGTATTTT; CDR3 protein: CASSLMGQGGDTQYF
V gene: TRBV4-1; D gene: -; J gene: TRBJ1-1; clone size: -; CDR3 DNA: TGCGCCAGCAGCCTGCACCCCACAGGGTTTAATGAAGCTTTCTTT; CDR3 protein: CASSLHPTGFNEAFF
V gene: TRBV7-2; D gene: -; J gene: TRBJ1-3; clone size: -; CDR3 DNA: TGTGCCAGCAGCTTGGGGAGCTCTGGAAACACCATATATTTT; CDR3 protein: CASSLGSSGNTIYF
V gene: TRBV28; D gene: TRBD2; J gene: TRBJ2-3; clone size: -; CDR3 DNA: TGTGCCAGCAGTTTTTTATCTAGCGGGGGTACAGATACGCAGTATTTT; CDR3 protein: CASSFLSSGGTDTQYF
V gene: TRBV28; D gene: -; J gene: TRBJ1-5; clone size: few; CDR3 DNA: TGTGCCAGCAGTCTCTATCCCCAGGGATTTATGCATAGCAATCAGCCCCAGCATTTT; CDR3 protein: CASSLYPQGFMHSNQPQHF
V gene: TRBV2; D gene: -; J gene: TRBJ1-2; clone size: -; CDR3 DNA: TGTGCCAGCAGTGACCTCGGACGCACGGCCCCCTATGGCTACACCTTC; CDR3 protein: CASSDLGRTAPYGYTF
V gene: TRBV2; D gene: -; J gene: TRBJ1-1; clone size: -; CDR3 DNA: TGTGCCAGCAGACCGGGGACTGAAGCTTTCTTT; CDR3 protein: CASRPGTEAFF
V gene: TRBV9; D gene: -; J gene: TRBJ2-7; clone size: -; CDR3 DNA: TGTGCCAGCAGCGTAGGCGGGCTAACCCACTCCTACGAGCAGTACTTC; CDR3 protein: CASSVGGLTHSYEQYF
V gene: TRBV6-1; D gene: -; J gene: TRBJ2-2; clone size: -; CDR3 DNA: TGTGCCAGCAGGAGGACTCAAGCCGGGGAGCTGTTTTTT; CDR3 protein: CASRRTQAGELFF
V gene: TRBV19; D gene: -; J gene: TRBJ1-1; clone size: -; CDR3 DNA: TGTGCCAGTAGCACTCCCTACCGGGGCACTGAAGCTTTCTTT; CDR3 protein: CASSTPYRGTEAFF
V gene: TRBV6-5; D gene: -; J gene: TRBJ1-2; clone size: -; CDR3 DNA: TGTGCCAGCAGTTCGTCCTCAGGGTTAGCTAACTATGGCTACACCTTC; CDR3 protein: CASSSSSGLANYGYTF